Listed below are T cell receptor beta chains from one sample, sequenced in a study of identifying expanded T cells in peripheral blood. The method was immunoSEQ multiplex PCR; TCRdb's version includes in-frame clones alone and lacks a portion of them. Among nearly 60,000 clones listed, roughly nine tenths were seen once. The source material was blood. The source is a person between 18 and 75 years old in good health. CDR3s include the opening cysteine and the closing phenylalanine or tryptophan. Fields, in order: D gene, clone size, J gene, V gene, CDR3 DNA, CDR3 protein. D genes are given only for firm matches. Clone size is shown for a subset of rows, as once, few, many or a class of expanded clone.

d_call: -
clone_size: -
j_call: TRBJ2-5
v_call: TRBV2
cdr3_nt: TGTGCCAGCAGTTGGGACCGGGAGACCCAGTACTTC
cdr3_aa: CASSWDRETQYF

d_call: -
clone_size: -
j_call: TRBJ2-6
v_call: TRBV11-3
cdr3_nt: TGTGCCAGTGGTAGTACCGGGGCCAACGTCCTGACTTTC
cdr3_aa: CASGSTGANVLTF

d_call: -
clone_size: -
j_call: TRBJ1-2
v_call: TRBV5-1
cdr3_nt: TGCGCCAGCAGCTCTCAGGGTATCGGCTACACCTTC
cdr3_aa: CASSSQGIGYTF

d_call: -
clone_size: -
j_call: TRBJ1-1
v_call: TRBV5-5
cdr3_nt: TGTGCCAGCAGCTTGGACCGGGTCTACACTGAAGCTTTCTTT
cdr3_aa: CASSLDRVYTEAFF

d_call: -
clone_size: -
j_call: TRBJ2-1
v_call: TRBV10-1
cdr3_nt: TGCGCCAGCAGTGACGCCCTGGGGGGTGAGCAGTTCTTC
cdr3_aa: CASSDALGGEQFF

d_call: -
clone_size: -
j_call: TRBJ2-1
v_call: TRBV27
cdr3_nt: TGTGCCAGCAGTGTACAGGGTTACAATGAGCAGTTCTTC
cdr3_aa: CASSVQGYNEQFF

d_call: -
clone_size: -
j_call: TRBJ2-5
v_call: TRBV7-9
cdr3_nt: TGTGCCAGCAGCTTAGGGGGGACCATGTACCAAGAGACCCAGTACTTC
cdr3_aa: CASSLGGTMYQETQYF

d_call: -
clone_size: -
j_call: TRBJ1-2
v_call: TRBV15
cdr3_nt: TGTGCCACCAGCAGAGACCACTATGGCTACACCTTC
cdr3_aa: CATSRDHYGYTF

d_call: TRBD1
clone_size: -
j_call: TRBJ1-2
v_call: TRBV7-8
cdr3_nt: TGTGCCAGCAGCTTGGGACAGTTATGGGGCTACACCTTC
cdr3_aa: CASSLGQLWGYTF

d_call: TRBD1
clone_size: -
j_call: TRBJ1-4
v_call: TRBV29-1
cdr3_nt: TGCAGCGCCACCGGGACAGGGAATGAAAAACTGTTTTTT
cdr3_aa: CSATGTGNEKLFF

d_call: -
clone_size: -
j_call: TRBJ2-7
v_call: TRBV21-1
cdr3_nt: TGTGCCAGCAGCCCGCGGCGGACCTACGAGCAGTACTTC
cdr3_aa: CASSPRRTYEQYF

d_call: TRBD1
clone_size: -
j_call: TRBJ1-1
v_call: TRBV6-5
cdr3_nt: TGTGCCAGCAGTTACGGACAGGTCGAAGCTTTCTTT
cdr3_aa: CASSYGQVEAFF

d_call: TRBD1
clone_size: -
j_call: TRBJ2-3
v_call: TRBV28
cdr3_nt: TGTGCCAGCACCCGGACAGGGCGCACAGATACGCAGTATTTT
cdr3_aa: CASTRTGRTDTQYF

d_call: -
clone_size: -
j_call: TRBJ1-1
v_call: TRBV11-2
cdr3_nt: TGTGCCAGCAGCTTAGAACCGAACACTGAAGCTTTCTTT
cdr3_aa: CASSLEPNTEAFF

d_call: -
clone_size: -
j_call: TRBJ1-1
v_call: TRBV5-6
cdr3_nt: TGTGCCAGCAGCTTTCAATACAGGCGTGAAGCTTTCTTT
cdr3_aa: CASSFQYRREAFF

d_call: -
clone_size: -
j_call: TRBJ2-3
v_call: TRBV6-1
cdr3_nt: TGTGCCAGCAGTGAAGCTTCCTACGGGGGCACAGATACGCAGTATTTT
cdr3_aa: CASSEASYGGTDTQYF

d_call: -
clone_size: -
j_call: TRBJ2-1
v_call: TRBV27
cdr3_nt: TGTGCCAGCAGTTACGGAGGGAACAATGAGCAGTTCTTC
cdr3_aa: CASSYGGNNEQFF

d_call: TRBD1
clone_size: once
j_call: TRBJ2-2
v_call: TRBV5-4
cdr3_nt: TGTGCCAGCAGCCGGACAGGCGATACCGGGGAGCTGTTTTTT
cdr3_aa: CASSRTGDTGELFF

d_call: -
clone_size: -
j_call: TRBJ1-2
v_call: TRBV6-6
cdr3_nt: TGTGCCAGCAGTTCCCCAGCTAACTATGGCTACACCTTC
cdr3_aa: CASSSPANYGYTF

d_call: -
clone_size: -
j_call: TRBJ2-7
v_call: TRBV30
cdr3_nt: TGTGCCTGGAGGGGAGCCTACGAGCAGTACTTC
cdr3_aa: CAWRGAYEQYF

d_call: TRBD1
clone_size: once
j_call: TRBJ1-4
v_call: TRBV7-8
cdr3_nt: TGTGCCAGCAGCCGCGACAGGGTTAATGAAAAACTGTTTTTT
cdr3_aa: CASSRDRVNEKLFF

d_call: -
clone_size: once
j_call: TRBJ2-5
v_call: TRBV28
cdr3_nt: TGTGCCAGCAGCACCCAGGGGGGTTCAAAGACCCAGTACTTC
cdr3_aa: CASSTQGGSKTQYF

d_call: -
clone_size: -
j_call: TRBJ2-5
v_call: TRBV28
cdr3_nt: TGTGCCAGCAGTTTCCAAGAGACCCAGTACTTC
cdr3_aa: CASSFQETQYF

d_call: -
clone_size: -
j_call: TRBJ2-3
v_call: TRBV27
cdr3_nt: TGTGCCAGCAACCTTGGGGGGTCAGATACGCAGTATTTT
cdr3_aa: CASNLGGSDTQYF

d_call: -
clone_size: -
j_call: TRBJ2-4
v_call: TRBV7-2
cdr3_nt: TGTGCCAGCAGCCAGTCTACCAAGTCGAAAAGCCACTTC
cdr3_aa: CASSQSTKSKSHF

d_call: -
clone_size: -
j_call: TRBJ1-1
v_call: TRBV7-9
cdr3_nt: TGTGCCAGCAGCCACAGGGAAGGCGCTGAAGCTTTCTTT
cdr3_aa: CASSHREGAEAFF

d_call: TRBD1
clone_size: -
j_call: TRBJ2-5
v_call: TRBV10-3
cdr3_nt: TGTGCCACCGGACAGGGGGAGACCCAGTACTTC
cdr3_aa: CATGQGETQYF

d_call: -
clone_size: -
j_call: TRBJ1-2
v_call: TRBV7-2
cdr3_nt: TGTGCCAGCAGCTTATTTGAGGGATGGGCTAACTATGGCTACACCTTC
cdr3_aa: CASSLFEGWANYGYTF

d_call: -
clone_size: -
j_call: TRBJ2-3
v_call: TRBV19
cdr3_nt: TGTGCCAGTCAAAAGACCGGGACCCAATACACAGATACGCAGTATTTT
cdr3_aa: CASQKTGTQYTDTQYF

d_call: TRBD2
clone_size: -
j_call: TRBJ2-3
v_call: TRBV27
cdr3_nt: TGTGCCAGCAGTTTAAAGACTAGCGGGAGGACAGATACGCAGTATTTT
cdr3_aa: CASSLKTSGRTDTQYF

d_call: -
clone_size: -
j_call: TRBJ2-5
v_call: TRBV7-3
cdr3_nt: TGTGCCAGCAGCCCAGAGGCTACTGGGGCGGAGACCCAGTACTTC
cdr3_aa: CASSPEATGAETQYF

d_call: TRBD1
clone_size: -
j_call: TRBJ2-3
v_call: TRBV29-1
cdr3_nt: TGCAGCGCCCCCGGGACAGGGGGCACAGATACGCAGTATTTT
cdr3_aa: CSAPGTGGTDTQYF

d_call: -
clone_size: -
j_call: TRBJ2-3
v_call: TRBV19
cdr3_nt: TGTGCCAGTAACTCCTATAGGGGCGATACGCAGTATTTT
cdr3_aa: CASNSYRGDTQYF

d_call: TRBD1
clone_size: -
j_call: TRBJ1-5
v_call: TRBV5-1
cdr3_nt: TGCGCCAGCAGCTTGCGGACAGGTCAGGATCAGCCCCAGCATTTT
cdr3_aa: CASSLRTGQDQPQHF

d_call: -
clone_size: -
j_call: TRBJ2-7
v_call: TRBV30
cdr3_nt: TGTGCCTGGAGTGTATGGCGGGATAATGGCCACGAGCAGTACTTC
cdr3_aa: CAWSVWRDNGHEQYF

d_call: -
clone_size: -
j_call: TRBJ1-1
v_call: TRBV7-2
cdr3_nt: TGTGCCAGCAGCTCACAGGGTTGGGGCACTGAAGCTTTCTTT
cdr3_aa: CASSSQGWGTEAFF

d_call: -
clone_size: -
j_call: TRBJ2-7
v_call: TRBV19
cdr3_nt: TGTGCCAGTAGGCCCGCCACCGTTGTAGGGGAGCAGTACTTC
cdr3_aa: CASRPATVVGEQYF

d_call: TRBD2
clone_size: once
j_call: TRBJ2-3
v_call: TRBV9
cdr3_nt: TGTGCCAGCAGCGACGGGACTAGCGGGGGGGCGAGCACAGATACGCAGTATTTT
cdr3_aa: CASSDGTSGGASTDTQYF

d_call: -
clone_size: -
j_call: TRBJ1-2
v_call: TRBV9
cdr3_nt: TGTGCCAGCAGCGTAGGAGGGGGGGATGGCTACACCTTC
cdr3_aa: CASSVGGGDGYTF

d_call: -
clone_size: -
j_call: TRBJ2-6
v_call: TRBV23-1
cdr3_nt: TGCGCCAGCAGTCAATCCCAGGGGGGATCTGGGGCCAACGTCCTGACTTTC
cdr3_aa: CASSQSQGGSGANVLTF

d_call: TRBD1
clone_size: -
j_call: TRBJ1-2
v_call: TRBV6-1
cdr3_nt: TGTGCCAGCAGTGAAAAGCAGGGGGGGTACTATGGCTACACCTTC
cdr3_aa: CASSEKQGGYYGYTF

d_call: TRBD2
clone_size: -
j_call: TRBJ2-2
v_call: TRBV19
cdr3_nt: TGTGCCAGTAGTAAGCGGACTAGCGGGAGCGCCGGGGAGCTGTTTTTT
cdr3_aa: CASSKRTSGSAGELFF

d_call: -
clone_size: -
j_call: TRBJ1-3
v_call: TRBV7-2
cdr3_nt: TGTGCCAGCAGCTTAGCGCGCGGGAGATCTGGAAACACCATATATTTT
cdr3_aa: CASSLARGRSGNTIYF

d_call: -
clone_size: -
j_call: TRBJ2-7
v_call: TRBV7-2
cdr3_nt: TGTGCCAGCAGCTACGGACAGATCTACGAGCAGTACTTC
cdr3_aa: CASSYGQIYEQYF

d_call: -
clone_size: -
j_call: TRBJ1-2
v_call: TRBV6-6
cdr3_nt: TGTGCCAGCAGCGAACCAGAGAGGCCAGATGGCTACACCTTC
cdr3_aa: CASSEPERPDGYTF

d_call: -
clone_size: -
j_call: TRBJ1-1
v_call: TRBV29-1
cdr3_nt: TGCAGCGTTCAGGGCGGATGGATCCTGGGCACTGAAGCTTTCTTT
cdr3_aa: CSVQGGWILGTEAFF

d_call: -
clone_size: once
j_call: TRBJ2-3
v_call: TRBV7-2
cdr3_nt: TGTGCCAGCAGCGTCAAGGGGTTGACAGATACGCAGTATTTT
cdr3_aa: CASSVKGLTDTQYF

d_call: -
clone_size: -
j_call: TRBJ2-5
v_call: TRBV25-1
cdr3_nt: TGTGCCAGCAGTGAATGGGCGGAAGAGACCCAGTACTTC
cdr3_aa: CASSEWAEETQYF

d_call: -
clone_size: -
j_call: TRBJ2-7
v_call: TRBV5-6
cdr3_nt: TGTGCCAGCAGCTTGATGAGGGGTGCCCACGAGCAGTACTTC
cdr3_aa: CASSLMRGAHEQYF

d_call: TRBD2
clone_size: -
j_call: TRBJ2-3
v_call: TRBV6-1
cdr3_nt: TGTGCCAGCAGTGTACTAGCGAGCACAGATACGCAGTATTTT
cdr3_aa: CASSVLASTDTQYF

d_call: -
clone_size: -
j_call: TRBJ2-5
v_call: TRBV11-2
cdr3_nt: TGTGCCAGCAGCTTCGGCGAGACCCAGTACTTC
cdr3_aa: CASSFGETQYF

d_call: -
clone_size: -
j_call: TRBJ2-7
v_call: TRBV18
cdr3_nt: TGTGCCAGCTCACCCTACGGTAACTCCTACGAGCAGTACTTC
cdr3_aa: CASSPYGNSYEQYF

d_call: TRBD1
clone_size: -
j_call: TRBJ2-3
v_call: TRBV7-8
cdr3_nt: TGTGCCAGCAGCTTAGACAGGGGGTTATTAAAAAGCACAGATACGCAGTATTTT
cdr3_aa: CASSLDRGLLKSTDTQYF

d_call: -
clone_size: -
j_call: TRBJ2-7
v_call: TRBV19
cdr3_nt: TGTGCCAGTAGTATAGGGAGGACCTACGAGCAGTACTTC
cdr3_aa: CASSIGRTYEQYF

d_call: -
clone_size: -
j_call: TRBJ2-3
v_call: TRBV4-3
cdr3_nt: TGCGCCAGCAGCCAAGACCTGGCGGCTAGTAGGACAGATACGCAGTATTTT
cdr3_aa: CASSQDLAASRTDTQYF

d_call: -
clone_size: -
j_call: TRBJ2-1
v_call: TRBV9
cdr3_nt: TGTGCCAGCAGCGAACAGGGAGGGTACAATGAGCAGTTCTTC
cdr3_aa: CASSEQGGYNEQFF

d_call: -
clone_size: -
j_call: TRBJ2-3
v_call: TRBV7-7
cdr3_nt: TGTGCTAGCAGCTTCGGTAGCACAGATACGCAGTATTTT
cdr3_aa: CASSFGSTDTQYF

d_call: TRBD2
clone_size: -
j_call: TRBJ2-1
v_call: TRBV6-4
cdr3_nt: TGTGCCAGCAGTCGCGGGAGCAACAATGAGCAGTTCTTC
cdr3_aa: CASSRGSNNEQFF

d_call: -
clone_size: once
j_call: TRBJ2-7
v_call: TRBV7-9
cdr3_nt: TGTGCCAGCAGCTTATCAGACTTATACGAGCAGTACTTC
cdr3_aa: CASSLSDLYEQYF

d_call: TRBD2
clone_size: -
j_call: TRBJ2-5
v_call: TRBV25-1
cdr3_nt: TGTGCCAGCACCCTGGGGGGGTACCAAGAGACCCAGTACTTC
cdr3_aa: CASTLGGYQETQYF